This record looks at one TCR beta chain sequence and its context. CDR3 length: 14 amino acids. From germline, CDR1 is GTSNPN and CDR2 SVGIG (reference sequence). V shed 1 base and J shed 3 bases, with 10 bases lying between them. As for time point: pre-treatment sample, taken before nivolumab and TIL therapy. The data originate from a study of TIL therapy for anti-PD-1-resistant metastatic lung cancer. As for the study in general: By whole-exome sequencing, median non-synonymous tumor mutation burden was more than 1.2 mutations per megabase.

The libraries were made with immunoSEQ v3. Generated by immunoSEQ multiplex PCR, the TCRdb table keeps only in-frame clones and is missing some. The sample carries under 70,000 clones, over 75% recorded once. V gene TRBV30 combines with J gene TRBJ2-4; a weak D match, TRBD2 (6 bases). The source material was blood, sampled at baseline. The origin of this receptor is a person aged 25-79 years with non-small cell lung cancer. The CDR3 DNA sequence: TGTGCCTGGAGTGCCGGGGGTGGCAAAAACATTCAGTACTTC. Protein product: CAWSAGGGKNIQYF.